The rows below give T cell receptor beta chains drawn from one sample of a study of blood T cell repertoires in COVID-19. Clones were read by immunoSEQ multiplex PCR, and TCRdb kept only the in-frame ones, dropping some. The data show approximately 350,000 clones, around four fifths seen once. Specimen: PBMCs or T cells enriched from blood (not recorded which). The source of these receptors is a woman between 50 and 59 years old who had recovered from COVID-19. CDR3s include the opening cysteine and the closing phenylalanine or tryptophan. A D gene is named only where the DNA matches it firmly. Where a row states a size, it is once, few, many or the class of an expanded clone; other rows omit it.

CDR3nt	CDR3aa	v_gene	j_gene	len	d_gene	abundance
TGTGCCAGTACCCATAATGGAGACAGGTCCCTGAAGTTT	CASTHNGDRSLKF	TRBV19	TRBJ1-1	13	NA	NA
TGTGCCAGCAGCCTCGGGACACCCAATGAAAAACTGTTTTTT	CASSLGTPNEKLFF	TRBV3-1/TRBV3-2	TRBJ1-4	14	NA	NA
TGTGCCAGCAGCTTAACTGCGAACCCGATTCTGACTGGGGGCGATACGCAGTATTTT	CASSLTANPILTGGDTQYF	TRBV11-2	TRBJ2-3	19	NA	NA
TGTGCCAGCAGCTTAGACGGCTGGGCCACCTTC	CASSLDGWATF	TRBV11-3	TRBJ1-2	11	NA	NA
TGTGCCAGCAGTGAACTAGCGGGCTACGAGCAGTACTTC	CASSELAGYEQYF	TRBV2	TRBJ2-7	13	TRBD2	NA
TGTGCCTGGAGTACAGGGTACTCACCCCTCCACTTT	CAWSTGYSPLHF	TRBV30	TRBJ1-6	12	NA	NA
TGTGCCAGTAGGGACACAGGGCATAGCAATCAGCCCCAGCATTTT	CASRDTGHSNQPQHF	TRBV19	TRBJ1-5	15	NA	NA
TGTGCCTGGAGTAGGGGCCAGGGTGGTGGCTACACCTTC	CAWSRGQGGGYTF	TRBV30	TRBJ1-2	13	NA	few
TGTGCCAGCAGTCATTATGGGACAGGGGGTTCTGAAAAACTGTTTTTT	CASSHYGTGGSEKLFF	TRBV13	TRBJ1-4	16	TRBD1	NA
TGTGCCAGCAGCTTGGTTTACAGGGCCGGGGTCAATGAGCAGTTCTTC	CASSLVYRAGVNEQFF	TRBV5-4	TRBJ2-1	16	NA	NA
TGTGCCAGTAGTGGTCTAGCGGAAACCTCCTACAATGAGCAGTTCTTC	CASSGLAETSYNEQFF	TRBV19	TRBJ2-1	16	TRBD2	once
TGTGCCTGGAGTCGAGCGGGGGGGCTGAGTGAGCAGTACTTC	CAWSRAGGLSEQYF	TRBV30	TRBJ2-7	14	TRBD2	NA
TGTGCCAGTAGTATCCGAGCCCCCCGCCGCTACACCTTC	CASSIRAPRRYTF	TRBV19	TRBJ1-2	13	NA	NA
TGCGCCAGCAGCTTGGCCACCCGGGGGGGGTCCGGGGCCAACGTCCTGACTTTC	CASSLATRGGSGANVLTF	TRBV5-1	TRBJ2-6	18	TRBD2	NA
TGTGCCAGCAGTTTGTCGTACAGGGATGCCGAGCAGTACTTC	CASSLSYRDAEQYF	TRBV27	TRBJ2-7	14	NA	once
TGTGCCAGCAGCTTAGGGACGACCGGGGGGCCCCAGCATTTT	CASSLGTTGGPQHF	TRBV7-2	TRBJ1-5	14	NA	NA
TGTGCCACCAGCAGTCGGGGACAGCAGGATGGCTACACCTTC	CATSSRGQQDGYTF	TRBV15	TRBJ1-2	14	TRBD1	NA
TGTGCCAGCAGCTGGACCCAGGGAGGCAAGGCTGAAGCTTTCTTT	CASSWTQGGKAEAFF	TRBV7-2	TRBJ1-1	15	NA	NA
TGTGCCAGCACCCAAGCCAGGGAATCACCCCTCCACTTT	CASTQARESPLHF	TRBV6-5	TRBJ1-6	13	NA	NA
TGTGCCAGCAGTAGCGCTCAGGGGGCGCGGAATGAAAAACTGTTTTTT	CASSSAQGARNEKLFF	TRBV28	TRBJ1-4	16	TRBD1	NA
TGTGCCAGCACCCGCGGGACCCTACCAGGTCAGCCCCAGCATTTT	CASTRGTLPGQPQHF	TRBV5-8	TRBJ1-5	15	NA	NA
TGCGCCAGTTCACCCTTTATGGACAGGGCCAGTGGGACCCTCCACTTT	CASSPFMDRASGTLHF	TRBV5-1	TRBJ1-6	16	TRBD1	few
TGTGCCAGCAGCTCCTCACCACAACGCACCGGGGAGCTGTTTTTT	CASSSSPQRTGELFF	TRBV7-9	TRBJ2-2	15	NA	few
TGTGCCAGCAGCTCGGGACTAGCGGGAGCGCGCACAGATACGCAGTATTTT	CASSSGLAGARTDTQYF	TRBV5-4	TRBJ2-3	17	TRBD2	NA
TGTGCCAGCTCACCTGGACAGGACACTGAAGCTTTCTTT	CASSPGQDTEAFF	TRBV18	TRBJ1-1	13	TRBD1	few
TGTGCCAGCAGTTTATCGGGTAGCGGGAGGCTTGAGCAGTTCTTC	CASSLSGSGRLEQFF	TRBV27	TRBJ2-1	15	TRBD2	NA
TGTGCCAGCAGCTCCCCCGGACAGGGAAACACCATATATTTT	CASSSPGQGNTIYF	TRBV5-6	TRBJ1-3	14	NA	NA
TGTGCCAGCAGCCAAACCTATAAAAACTATGGCTACACCTTC	CASSQTYKNYGYTF	TRBV3-1/TRBV3-2	TRBJ1-2	14	NA	once
TGCGCCAGCAGCCAAGAGGTAGGCAACTACTACGAGCAGTACTTC	CASSQEVGNYYEQYF	TRBV4-3	TRBJ2-7	15	NA	NA
TGTGCCAGCAGAGAAAGCAGGGGGCTTGGCAATCAGCCCCAGCATTTT	CASRESRGLGNQPQHF	TRBV6-1	TRBJ1-5	16	TRBD1	NA
TGTGCCAGCAGCTTAGGCCCCACTAGGTTTGCCTACGAGCAGTACTTC	CASSLGPTRFAYEQYF	TRBV11-2	TRBJ2-7	16	NA	NA
TGTGCCAGCAGCTTAGGGACAGGCTATCAGCCCCAGCATTTT	CASSLGTGYQPQHF	TRBV7-9	TRBJ1-5	14	TRBD1	once
TGTGCCTGGTGTGATAGGGGACAGGGGCGGGAGACCCAGTACTTC	CAWCDRGQGRETQYF	TRBV30	TRBJ2-5	15	TRBD1	NA
TGCGCCAGCAGCTTACAGACCGGGACAAAAACGGCCGGCGACGAGCAGTACTTC	CASSLQTGTKTAGDEQYF	TRBV5-1	TRBJ2-7	18	NA	NA
TGTGCCAGCAGCACCGACAGGATTGAAGCTTTCTTT	CASSTDRIEAFF	TRBV13	TRBJ1-1	12	NA	NA
TGTGCCAGCAGCCCCAGTCTCATCTCGGGGGAGCAGTACTTC	CASSPSLISGEQYF	TRBV14	TRBJ2-7	14	NA	NA
TGTGCCAGCAGCTTATCAGACAGAGTAGGTGCTTTCTTT	CASSLSDRVGAFF	TRBV7-9	TRBJ1-1	13	NA	few
TGTGCCAGTAGACAGGTTCCTGGAAACACCATATATTTT	CASRQVPGNTIYF	TRBV19	TRBJ1-3	13	NA	NA
TGTGCCTCCCCAAGGGACAGGGTTAACCAGCAGTACTTC	CASPRDRVNQQYF	TRBV12-3/TRBV12-4	TRBJ2-7	13	TRBD1	NA
TGTGCCAGCACATGGGCGGGAGAAGAGACCCAGTACTTC	CASTWAGEETQYF	TRBV2	TRBJ2-5	13	TRBD2	NA
TGTGCCACCAGTGATGGCAAGGACAGGGCCCGCACAGATACGCAGTATTTT	CATSDGKDRARTDTQYF	TRBV24-1	TRBJ2-3	17	TRBD1	NA
TGTGCCAGTAGAGAGACTAGTTCTTACACAGATACGCAGTATTTT	CASRETSSYTDTQYF	TRBV19	TRBJ2-3	15	NA	NA
TGCGCCAGCAGCTTGGCACAGGGGGCTCGCGAGCAGTACTTC	CASSLAQGAREQYF	TRBV5-1	TRBJ2-7	14	TRBD1	NA
TGTGCCAGCAGCCACGAGACTGAAGCTTTCTTT	CASSHETEAFF	TRBV28	TRBJ1-1	11	NA	NA
TGTGCCAGCTCACCACTCCCGACTAGCGGGAGGTACGAGCAGTACTTC	CASSPLPTSGRYEQYF	TRBV18	TRBJ2-7	16	TRBD2	NA
TGTGCTAGCAGCCGTGGACAGGCGGGCTCTGGAAACACCATATATTTT	CASSRGQAGSGNTIYF	TRBV7-7	TRBJ1-3	16	TRBD1	few
TGTGCCAGCAGCTTAGGGGGCAGGGTGGGTCAGCCCCAGCATTTT	CASSLGGRVGQPQHF	TRBV7-2	TRBJ1-5	15	NA	NA
TGTGCCAGCAGCCCCTCCCATAAAGAGGCCCAGTACTTC	CASSPSHKEAQYF	TRBV11-3	TRBJ2-5	13	NA	once
TGTGCCAGCAGCCCTCCGGGCGCGGGGGGGGGCACAGATACGCAGTATTTT	CASSPPGAGGGTDTQYF	TRBV7-3	TRBJ2-3	17	TRBD2	NA
TGTGCCAGTTCGGGACAGCTTAATGAAAAACTGTTTTTT	CASSGQLNEKLFF	TRBV19	TRBJ1-4	13	TRBD1	few